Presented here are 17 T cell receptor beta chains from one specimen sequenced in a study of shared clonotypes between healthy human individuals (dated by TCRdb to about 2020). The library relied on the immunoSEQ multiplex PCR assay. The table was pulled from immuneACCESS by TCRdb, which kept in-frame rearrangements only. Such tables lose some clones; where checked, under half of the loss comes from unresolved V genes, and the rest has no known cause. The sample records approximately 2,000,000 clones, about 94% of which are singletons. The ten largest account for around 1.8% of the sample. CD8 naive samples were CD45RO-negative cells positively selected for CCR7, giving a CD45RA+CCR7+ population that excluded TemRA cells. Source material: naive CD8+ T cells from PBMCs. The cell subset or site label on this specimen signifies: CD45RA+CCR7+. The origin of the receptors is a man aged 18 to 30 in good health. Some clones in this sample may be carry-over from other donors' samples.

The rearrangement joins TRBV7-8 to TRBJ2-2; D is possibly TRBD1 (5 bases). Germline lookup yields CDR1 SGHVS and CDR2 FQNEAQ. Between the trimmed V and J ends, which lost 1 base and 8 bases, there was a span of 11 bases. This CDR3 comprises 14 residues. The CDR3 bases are TGTGCCAGCAGCTTAGACAGGACGCCGGGGGAGCTGTTTTTT. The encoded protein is CASSLDRTPGELFF.

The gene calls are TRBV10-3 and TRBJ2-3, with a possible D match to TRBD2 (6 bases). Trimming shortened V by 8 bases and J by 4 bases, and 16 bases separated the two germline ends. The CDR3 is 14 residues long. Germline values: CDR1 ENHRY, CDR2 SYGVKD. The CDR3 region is CAISPPGVADTQYF. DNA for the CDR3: TGTGCCATCTCCCCGCCGGGAGTGGCAGATACGCAGTATTTT.

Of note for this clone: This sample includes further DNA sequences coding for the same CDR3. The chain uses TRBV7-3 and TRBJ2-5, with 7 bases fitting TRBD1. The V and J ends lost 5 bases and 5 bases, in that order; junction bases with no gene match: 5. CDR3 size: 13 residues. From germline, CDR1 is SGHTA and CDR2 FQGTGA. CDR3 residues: CASSQGGWETQYF. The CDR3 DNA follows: TGTGCCAGCAGCCAAGGGGGCTGGGAGACCCAGTACTTC.

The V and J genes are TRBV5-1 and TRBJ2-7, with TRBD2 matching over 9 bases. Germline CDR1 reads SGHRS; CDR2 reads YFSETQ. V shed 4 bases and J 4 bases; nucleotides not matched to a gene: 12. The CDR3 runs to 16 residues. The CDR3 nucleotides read TGCGCCAGCAGCCCCACCCAGGGACTAGCAAGATACGAGCAGTACTTC. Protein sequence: CASSPTQGLARYEQYF.

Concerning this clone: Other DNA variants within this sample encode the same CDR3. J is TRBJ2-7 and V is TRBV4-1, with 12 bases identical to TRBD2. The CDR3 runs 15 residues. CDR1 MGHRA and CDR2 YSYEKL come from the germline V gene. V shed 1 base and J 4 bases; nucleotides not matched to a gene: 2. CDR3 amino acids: CASSQVTSGRYEQYF. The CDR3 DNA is TGCGCCAGCAGCCAAGTTACTAGCGGGAGGTACGAGCAGTACTTC.

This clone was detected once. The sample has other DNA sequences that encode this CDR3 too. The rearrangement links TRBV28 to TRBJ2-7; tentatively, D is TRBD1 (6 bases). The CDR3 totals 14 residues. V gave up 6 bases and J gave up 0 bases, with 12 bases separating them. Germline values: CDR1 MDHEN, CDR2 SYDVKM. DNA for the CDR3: TGTGCCAGCAGCAGAACAGGGAGCTCCTACGAGCAGTACTTC. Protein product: CASSRTGSSYEQYF.

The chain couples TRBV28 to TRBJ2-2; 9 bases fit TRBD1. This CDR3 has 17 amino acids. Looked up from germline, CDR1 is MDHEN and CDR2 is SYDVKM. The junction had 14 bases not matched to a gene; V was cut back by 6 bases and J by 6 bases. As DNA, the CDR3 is TGTGCCAGCAGCATGGGCGGGACAGGGAGTCAGGCCGGGGAGCTGTTTTTT. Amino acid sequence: CASSMGGTGSQAGELFF.

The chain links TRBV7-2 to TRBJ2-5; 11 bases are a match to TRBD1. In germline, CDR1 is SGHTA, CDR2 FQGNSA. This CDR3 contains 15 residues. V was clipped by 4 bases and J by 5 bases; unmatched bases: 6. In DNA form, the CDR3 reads TGTGCCAGCAGCTGGACAGGGGGCCCCGGGGAGACCCAGTACTTC. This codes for CASSWTGGPGETQYF.

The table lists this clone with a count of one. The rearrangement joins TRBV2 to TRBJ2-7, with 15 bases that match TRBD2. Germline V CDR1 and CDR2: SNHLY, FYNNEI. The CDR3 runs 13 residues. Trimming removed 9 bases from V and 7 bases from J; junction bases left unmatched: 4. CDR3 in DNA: TGTGCCAGTGGACTAGCGGGAGGGGTAGAGCAGTACTTC. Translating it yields CASGLAGGVEQYF.

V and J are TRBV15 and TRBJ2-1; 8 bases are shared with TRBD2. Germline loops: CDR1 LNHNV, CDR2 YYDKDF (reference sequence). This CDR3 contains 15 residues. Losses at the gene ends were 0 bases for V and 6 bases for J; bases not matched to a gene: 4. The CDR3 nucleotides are TGTGCCACCAGCAGAGATCTGGCGGGGGGCAATGAGCAGTTCTTC. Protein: CATSRDLAGGNEQFF. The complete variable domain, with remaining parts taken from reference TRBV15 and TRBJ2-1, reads DAMVIQNPRYQVTQFGKPVTLSCSQTLNHNVMYWYQQKSSQAPKLLFHYYDKDFNNEADTPDNFQSRRPNTSFCFLDIRSPGLGDTAMYLCATSRDLAGGNEQFFGPGTRLTVL.

The chain's CDR3 is CASSYREFEKLFF. The CDR3 coding sequence is TGTGCCAGCAGCTATAGGGAGTTTGAAAAACTGTTTTTT. J is TRBJ1-4 and V is TRBV11-2; D is undetermined. V was shortened by 4 bases and J by 7 bases, with 10 bases between the two germline ends. Germline assignment: CDR1 SGHAT and CDR2 FQNNGV. CDR3 size: 13 residues.

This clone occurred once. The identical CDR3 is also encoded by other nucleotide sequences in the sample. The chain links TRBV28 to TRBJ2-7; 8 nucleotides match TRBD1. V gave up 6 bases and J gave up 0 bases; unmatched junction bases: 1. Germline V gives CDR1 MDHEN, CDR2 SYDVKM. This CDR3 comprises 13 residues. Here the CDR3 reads CASRGTGSYEQYF. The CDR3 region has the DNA TGTGCCAGCAGGGGGACAGGCTCCTACGAGCAGTACTTC.

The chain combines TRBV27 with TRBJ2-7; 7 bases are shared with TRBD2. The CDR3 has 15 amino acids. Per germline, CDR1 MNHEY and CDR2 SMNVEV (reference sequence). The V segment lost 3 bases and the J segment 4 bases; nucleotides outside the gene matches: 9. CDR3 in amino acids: CASSFATSPRYEQYF. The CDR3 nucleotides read TGTGCCAGCAGTTTCGCGACTAGCCCGAGGTACGAGCAGTACTTC.

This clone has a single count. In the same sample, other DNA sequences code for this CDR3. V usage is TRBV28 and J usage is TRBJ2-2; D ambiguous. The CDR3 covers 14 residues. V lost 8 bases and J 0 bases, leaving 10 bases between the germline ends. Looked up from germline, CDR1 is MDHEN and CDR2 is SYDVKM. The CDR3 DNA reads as TGTGCCAGCTCCTCCTGGGCGAACACCGGGGAGCTGTTTTTT. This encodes CASSSWANTGELFF. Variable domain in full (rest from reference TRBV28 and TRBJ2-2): DVKVTQSSRYLVKRTGEKVFLECVQDMDHENMFWYRQDPGLGLRLIYFSYDVKMKEKGDIPEGYSVSREKKERFSLILESASTNQTSMYLCASSSWANTGELFFGEGSRLTVL.

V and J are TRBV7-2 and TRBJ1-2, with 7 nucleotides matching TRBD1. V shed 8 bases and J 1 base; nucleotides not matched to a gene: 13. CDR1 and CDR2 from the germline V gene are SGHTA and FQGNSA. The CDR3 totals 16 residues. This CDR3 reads CASCLTGASFNYGYTF. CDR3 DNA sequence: TGTGCCAGCTGCCTAACAGGGGCTTCCTTTAACTATGGCTACACCTTC.

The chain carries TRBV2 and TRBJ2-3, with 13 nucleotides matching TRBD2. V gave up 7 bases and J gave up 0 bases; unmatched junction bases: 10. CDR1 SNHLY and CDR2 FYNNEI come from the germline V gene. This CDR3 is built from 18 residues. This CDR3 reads CASNSGLAGASSTDTQYF. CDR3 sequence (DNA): TGTGCCAGCAACTCAGGACTAGCGGGAGCCTCTAGCACAGATACGCAGTATTTT.

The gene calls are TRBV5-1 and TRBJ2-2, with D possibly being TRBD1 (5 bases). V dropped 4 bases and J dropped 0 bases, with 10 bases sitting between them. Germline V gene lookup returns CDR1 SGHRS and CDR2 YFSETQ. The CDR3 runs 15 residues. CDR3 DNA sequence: TGCGCCAGCAGCCTCTCGACAGCGAACACCGGGGAGCTGTTTTTT. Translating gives CASSLSTANTGELFF.